This TCR beta chain is from a study of tumor-infiltrating lymphocytes in oesophageal squamous cell carcinoma. This CDR3 contains 14 residues. V lost 6 bases to trimming and J lost 2 bases; unmatched junction nucleotides: 3. By proportion, this clonotype is medium-sized. TCRdb itself ran the PCR reads through MiXCR, one entry per CDR3 protein. This sample yields 9,000 to 13,000 distinct CDR3 sequences, of which around three fifths are seen a single time; roughly 38% belongs to the top ten. The sample comprised esophageal tumor tissue. This sequence originates from a female donor with esophageal squamous cell carcinoma. The rearrangement uses TRBV12-3 or TRBV12-4 and TRBJ2-1; TRBD1 aligns across 8 bases. DNA for the CDR3: TGTGCCAGCAGACCGACAGGGGCCTACAATGAGCAGTTCTTC. Its translation is CASRPTGAYNEQFF.